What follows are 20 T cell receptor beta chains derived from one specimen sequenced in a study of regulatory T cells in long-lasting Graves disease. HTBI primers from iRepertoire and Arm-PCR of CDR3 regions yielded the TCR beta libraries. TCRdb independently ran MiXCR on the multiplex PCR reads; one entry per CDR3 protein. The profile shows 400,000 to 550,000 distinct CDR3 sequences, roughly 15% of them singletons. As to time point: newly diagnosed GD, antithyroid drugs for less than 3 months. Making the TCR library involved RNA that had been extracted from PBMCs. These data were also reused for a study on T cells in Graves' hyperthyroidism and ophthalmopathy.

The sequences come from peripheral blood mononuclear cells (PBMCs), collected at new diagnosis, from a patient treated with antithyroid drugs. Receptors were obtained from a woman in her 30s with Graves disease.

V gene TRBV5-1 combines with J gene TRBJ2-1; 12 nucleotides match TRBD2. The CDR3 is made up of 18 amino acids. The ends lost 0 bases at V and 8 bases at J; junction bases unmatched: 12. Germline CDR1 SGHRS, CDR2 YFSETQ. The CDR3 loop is CASSLEASGRAYRYEQFF. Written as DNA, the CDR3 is TGCGCCAGCAGCTTGGAGGCTAGCGGGAGGGCCTACAGGTATGAGCAGTTCTTC.

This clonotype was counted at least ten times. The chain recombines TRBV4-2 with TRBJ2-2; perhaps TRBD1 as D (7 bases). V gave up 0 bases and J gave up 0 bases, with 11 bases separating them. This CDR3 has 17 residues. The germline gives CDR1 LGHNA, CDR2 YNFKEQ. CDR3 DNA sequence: TGTGCCAGCAGCCAAGAAGGCGGGACAGCGAACACCGGGGAGCTGTTTTTT. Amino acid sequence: CASSQEGGTANTGELFF.

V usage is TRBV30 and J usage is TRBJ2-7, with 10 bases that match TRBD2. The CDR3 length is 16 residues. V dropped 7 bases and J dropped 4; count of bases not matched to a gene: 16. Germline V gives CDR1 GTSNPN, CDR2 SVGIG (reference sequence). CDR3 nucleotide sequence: TGTGCCTCCCGGGATGATTCTAGCGGGAGTGTATACGAGCAGTACTTC. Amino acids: CASRDDSSGSVYEQYF.

In DNA, the CDR3 is TGCGCCAGCAGCCAAGGCGACAGGTACAATGAGCAGTTCTTC. Its translation: CASSQGDRYNEQFF. The V and J genes are TRBV4-3 and TRBJ2-1; tentative D call: TRBD1 (6 bases). Deletions cut 1 base from V and 4 bases from J, with 8 bases between. The CDR3 runs 14 residues. Germline values: CDR1 LGHNA, CDR2 YSLEER.

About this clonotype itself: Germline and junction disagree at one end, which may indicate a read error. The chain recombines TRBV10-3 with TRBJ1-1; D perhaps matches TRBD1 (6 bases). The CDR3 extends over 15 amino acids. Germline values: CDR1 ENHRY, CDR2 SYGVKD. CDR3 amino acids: CAISAKGTSNTEALF. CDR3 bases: TGTGCCATCAGTGCTAAGGGGACATCGAACACTGAAGCTCTCTTT.

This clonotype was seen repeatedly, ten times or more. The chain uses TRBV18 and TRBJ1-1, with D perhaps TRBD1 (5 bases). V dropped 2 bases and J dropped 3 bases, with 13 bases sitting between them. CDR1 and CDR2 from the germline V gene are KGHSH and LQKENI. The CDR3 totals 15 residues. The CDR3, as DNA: TGTGCCAGCTCACCATCCACTGGGGGGGACACTGAAGCTTTCTTT. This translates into CASSPSTGGDTEAFF.

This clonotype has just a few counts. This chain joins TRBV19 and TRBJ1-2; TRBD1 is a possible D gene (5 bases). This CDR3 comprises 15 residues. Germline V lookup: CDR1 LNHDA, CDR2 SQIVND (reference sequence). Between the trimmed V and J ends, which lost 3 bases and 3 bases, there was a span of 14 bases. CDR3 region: CASSISRGSDYGYTF. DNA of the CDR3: TGTGCCAGTAGTATTTCGAGGGGATCTGACTATGGCTACACCTTC.

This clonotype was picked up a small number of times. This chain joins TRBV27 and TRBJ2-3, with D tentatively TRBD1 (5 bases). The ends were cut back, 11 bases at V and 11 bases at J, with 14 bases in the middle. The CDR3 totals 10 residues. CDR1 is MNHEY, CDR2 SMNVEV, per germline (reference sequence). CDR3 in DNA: TGTGCCGTCAAACAGGTTGGGCAGTATTTT. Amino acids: CAVKQVGQYF.

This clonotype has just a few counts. This CDR3 reads CAISESTLYLQGHTEAFF. CDR3 DNA: TGTGCCATCAGTGAGTCGACGCTCTACCTACAGGGCCACACTGAAGCTTTCTTT. The chain joins TRBV10-3 to TRBJ1-1; D is possibly TRBD1 (6 bases). The germline CDR1 and CDR2 sequences are ENHRY and SYGVKD. The CDR3 runs to 18 residues. Trimming stripped 0 bases from V and 3 bases from J, with 20 bases between.

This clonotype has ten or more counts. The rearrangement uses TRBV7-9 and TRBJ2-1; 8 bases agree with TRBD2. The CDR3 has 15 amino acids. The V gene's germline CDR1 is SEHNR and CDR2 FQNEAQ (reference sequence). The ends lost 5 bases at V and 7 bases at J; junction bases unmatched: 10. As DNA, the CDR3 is TGTGCCAGCAGCACCCGACTAGCGTATACAAATGAGCAGTTCTTC. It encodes CASSTRLAYTNEQFF.

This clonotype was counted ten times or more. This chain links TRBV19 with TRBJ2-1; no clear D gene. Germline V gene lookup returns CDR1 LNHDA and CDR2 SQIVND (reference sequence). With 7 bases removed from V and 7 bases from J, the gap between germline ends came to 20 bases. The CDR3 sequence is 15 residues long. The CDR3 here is CASTPLLGSGNEQFF. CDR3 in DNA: TGTGCCAGTACCCCGTTGCTAGGATCCGGAAATGAGCAGTTCTTC.

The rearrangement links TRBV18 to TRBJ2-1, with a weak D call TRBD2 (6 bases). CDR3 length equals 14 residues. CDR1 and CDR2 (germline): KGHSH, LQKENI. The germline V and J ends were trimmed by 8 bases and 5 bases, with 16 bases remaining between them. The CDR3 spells CASTQSGRNNEQFF. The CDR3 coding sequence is TGTGCCAGCACCCAAAGCGGGCGGAACAATGAGCAGTTCTTC.

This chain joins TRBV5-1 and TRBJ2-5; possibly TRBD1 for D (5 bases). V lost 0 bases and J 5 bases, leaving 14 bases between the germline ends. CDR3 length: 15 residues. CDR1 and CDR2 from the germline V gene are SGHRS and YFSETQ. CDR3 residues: CASSLAQGLRETQYF. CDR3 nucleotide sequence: TGCGCCAGCAGCTTGGCTCAGGGTCTGAGGGAGACCCAGTACTTC.

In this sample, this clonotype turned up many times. The CDR3 is CASSPSLGTGYNEQFF. The CDR3 DNA reads as TGTGCCAGCAGCCCCTCGTTGGGGACAGGCTACAATGAGCAGTTCTTC. The chain joins TRBV7-9 to TRBJ2-1; 8 bases are a match to TRBD1. Germline lookup yields CDR1 SEHNR and CDR2 FQNEAQ (reference sequence). The V gene end was trimmed by 5 bases and the J gene end by 3 bases; junction bases not matched to a gene: 9. This CDR3 spans 16 amino acids.

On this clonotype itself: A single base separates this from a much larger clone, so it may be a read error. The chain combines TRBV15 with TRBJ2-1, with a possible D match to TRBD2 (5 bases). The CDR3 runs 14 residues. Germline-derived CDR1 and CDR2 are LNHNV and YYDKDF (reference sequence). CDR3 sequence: CATSRDLEGNEPFF. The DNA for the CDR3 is TGTGCCACCAGCAGAGATTTAGAGGGAAATGAGCCGTTCTTC.

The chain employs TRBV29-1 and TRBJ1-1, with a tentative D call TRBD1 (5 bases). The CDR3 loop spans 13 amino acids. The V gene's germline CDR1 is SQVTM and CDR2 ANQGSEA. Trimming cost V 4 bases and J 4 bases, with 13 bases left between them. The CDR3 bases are TGCAGCGTTGTGGGCAGGGATATCACTGAAGCTTTCTTT. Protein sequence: CSVVGRDITEAFF.

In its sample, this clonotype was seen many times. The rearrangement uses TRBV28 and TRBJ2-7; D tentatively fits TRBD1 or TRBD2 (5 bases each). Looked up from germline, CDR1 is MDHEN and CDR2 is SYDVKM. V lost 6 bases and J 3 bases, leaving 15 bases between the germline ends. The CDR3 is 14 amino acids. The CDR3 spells CASRAGTGFYEQYF. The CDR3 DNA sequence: TGTGCCAGCAGGGCCGGGACGGGATTCTACGAGCAGTACTTC.

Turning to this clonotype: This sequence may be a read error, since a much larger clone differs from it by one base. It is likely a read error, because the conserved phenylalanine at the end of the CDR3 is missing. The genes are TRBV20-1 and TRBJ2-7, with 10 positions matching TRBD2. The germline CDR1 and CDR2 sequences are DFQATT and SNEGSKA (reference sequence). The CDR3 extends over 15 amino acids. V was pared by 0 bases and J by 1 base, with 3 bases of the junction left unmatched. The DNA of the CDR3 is TGCAGTGCTAGAGAAGCGGGAGGGAGGTCCTACGAGCAGTACCTC. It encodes CSAREAGGRSYEQYL.

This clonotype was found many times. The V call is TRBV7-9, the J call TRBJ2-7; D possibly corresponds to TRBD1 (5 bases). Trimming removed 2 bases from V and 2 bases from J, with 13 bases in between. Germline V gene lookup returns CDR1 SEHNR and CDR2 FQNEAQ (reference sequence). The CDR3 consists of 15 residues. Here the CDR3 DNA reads TGTGCCAGCAGCTTAAGGAAGGACAATCCCTACGAGCAGTACTTC. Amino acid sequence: CASSLRKDNPYEQYF.

The CDR3 DNA follows: TGTGCCAGCGATAGCTTGGGGCAAGAAGGCTACACCTTC. This encodes CASDSLGQEGYTF. V usage is TRBV28 and J usage is TRBJ1-2; D might be TRBD1 (5 bases). The V gene's germline CDR1 is MDHEN and CDR2 SYDVKM. Trimming pared 8 bases from V and 8 bases from J, leaving 18 bases between. The CDR3 spans 13 residues.